This is a list of T cell receptor beta chains from one sample in a study of shared clonotypes between healthy human individuals. Measured with immunoSEQ multiplex PCR; TCRdb has only the in-frame clones, and not every one. The sample contains millions of clones, approximately 95% of which appear only once. Specimen: naive CD4+ T cells from PBMCs. Receptor source: a man younger than 35 in good health. Some clones in this sample may be carry-over from other donors' samples. Each CDR3 is given without its conserved first and last residue. The order of the fields is CDR3 protein, J gene, V gene, D gene. D genes are given only for firm matches.

CDR3: ASSTRQTGANVLT; J: TRBJ2-6; V: TRBV7-2; D: .
CDR3: ASSPGVAGANNEQF; J: TRBJ2-1; V: TRBV18; D: TRBD2
CDR3: ASSFKGSTDTQY; J: TRBJ2-3; V: TRBV5-4; D: .
CDR3: ASSLAPTFTDTQY; J: TRBJ2-3; V: TRBV5-1; D: .
CDR3: ASSRTGRNTIY; J: TRBJ1-3; V: TRBV28; D: TRBD1
CDR3: ASSLTSGAYEQY; J: TRBJ2-7; V: TRBV5-4; D: TRBD2
CDR3: ASSERLAGAGYGKETQY; J: TRBJ2-5; V: TRBV2; D: TRBD2
CDR3: SVLELAGFGEQF; J: TRBJ2-1; V: TRBV29-1; D: TRBD2
CDR3: ASLPSPPGVVVTNEKLF; J: TRBJ1-4; V: TRBV19; D: .
CDR3: ASSEYGGGADTIY; J: TRBJ1-3; V: TRBV25-1; D: TRBD1
CDR3: AWSQGTGMNQPQH; J: TRBJ1-5; V: TRBV30; D: TRBD1
CDR3: ASSDDSHSGNTIY; J: TRBJ1-3; V: TRBV9; D: .
CDR3: SVEDRPSGDNEQF; J: TRBJ2-1; V: TRBV29-1; D: TRBD2
CDR3: ASSLVMSNYGYT; J: TRBJ1-2; V: TRBV7-2; D: .
CDR3: ASSSNRQARGYGYT; J: TRBJ1-2; V: TRBV5-8; D: .
CDR3: ASSKSPGTGSGANVLT; J: TRBJ2-6; V: TRBV28; D: .
CDR3: ASWRWRTSGVESYNEQF; J: TRBJ2-1; V: TRBV27; D: TRBD2
CDR3: ASSPRTGPNEKLF; J: TRBJ1-4; V: TRBV9; D: TRBD1
CDR3: ASLQTNYGYT; J: TRBJ1-2; V: TRBV2; D: .
CDR3: ASSPLTGGGRETQY; J: TRBJ2-5; V: TRBV19; D: TRBD1
CDR3: ATLPGGGRYEKLF; J: TRBJ1-4; V: TRBV7-9; D: .
CDR3: ASTSLGHMNTEAF; J: TRBJ1-1; V: TRBV7-2; D: .
CDR3: ASSLNPGAGQGANVLT; J: TRBJ2-6; V: TRBV7-3; D: .
CDR3: ASSLETAVGVNEKLF; J: TRBJ1-4; V: TRBV7-8; D: .
CDR3: ASYATGANVLT; J: TRBJ2-6; V: TRBV28; D: .